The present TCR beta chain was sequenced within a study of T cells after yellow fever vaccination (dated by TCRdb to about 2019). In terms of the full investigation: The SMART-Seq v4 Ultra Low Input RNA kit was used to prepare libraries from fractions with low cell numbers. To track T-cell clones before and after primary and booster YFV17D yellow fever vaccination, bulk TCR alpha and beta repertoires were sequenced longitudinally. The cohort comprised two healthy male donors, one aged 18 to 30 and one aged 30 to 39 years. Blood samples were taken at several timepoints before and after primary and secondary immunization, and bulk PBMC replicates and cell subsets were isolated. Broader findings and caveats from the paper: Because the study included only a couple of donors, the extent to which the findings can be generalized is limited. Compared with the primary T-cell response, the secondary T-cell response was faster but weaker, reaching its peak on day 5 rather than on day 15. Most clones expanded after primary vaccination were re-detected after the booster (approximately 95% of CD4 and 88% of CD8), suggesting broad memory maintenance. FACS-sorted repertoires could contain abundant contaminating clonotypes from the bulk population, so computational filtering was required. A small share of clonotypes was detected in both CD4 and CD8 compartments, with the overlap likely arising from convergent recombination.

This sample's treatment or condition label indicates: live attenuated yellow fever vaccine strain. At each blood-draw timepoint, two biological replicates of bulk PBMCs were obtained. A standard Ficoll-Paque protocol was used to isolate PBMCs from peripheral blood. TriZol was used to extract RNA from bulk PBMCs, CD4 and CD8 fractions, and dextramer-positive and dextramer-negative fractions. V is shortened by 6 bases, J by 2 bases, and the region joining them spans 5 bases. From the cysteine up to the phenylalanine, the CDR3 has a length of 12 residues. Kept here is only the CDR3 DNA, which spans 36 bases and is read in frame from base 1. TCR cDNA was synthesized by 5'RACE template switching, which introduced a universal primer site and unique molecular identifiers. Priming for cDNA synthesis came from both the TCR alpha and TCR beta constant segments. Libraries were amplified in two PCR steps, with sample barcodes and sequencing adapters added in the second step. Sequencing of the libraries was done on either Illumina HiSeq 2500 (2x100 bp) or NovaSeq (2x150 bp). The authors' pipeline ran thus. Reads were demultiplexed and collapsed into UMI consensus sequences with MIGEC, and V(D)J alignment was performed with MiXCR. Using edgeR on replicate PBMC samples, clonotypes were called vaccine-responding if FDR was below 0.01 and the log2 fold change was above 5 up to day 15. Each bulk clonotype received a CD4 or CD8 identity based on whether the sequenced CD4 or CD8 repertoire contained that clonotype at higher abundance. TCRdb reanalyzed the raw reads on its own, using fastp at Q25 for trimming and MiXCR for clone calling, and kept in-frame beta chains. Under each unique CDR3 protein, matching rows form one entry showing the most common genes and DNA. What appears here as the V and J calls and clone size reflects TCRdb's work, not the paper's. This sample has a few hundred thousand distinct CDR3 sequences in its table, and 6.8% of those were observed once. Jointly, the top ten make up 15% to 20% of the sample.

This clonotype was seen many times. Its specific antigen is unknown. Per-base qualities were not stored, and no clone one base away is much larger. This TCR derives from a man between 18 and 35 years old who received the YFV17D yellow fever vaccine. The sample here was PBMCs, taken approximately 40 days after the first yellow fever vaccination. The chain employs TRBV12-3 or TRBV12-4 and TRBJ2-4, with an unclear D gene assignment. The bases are TGTGCCAGCAGGGGGTCCAAAAACATTCAGTACTTC. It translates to CASRGSKNIQYF.